These 2 T cell receptor beta chains were sequenced from one sample in a study of blood T cell repertoires in COVID-19. This table comes from immunoSEQ multiplex PCR, and its TCRdb copy is limited to in-frame clones, with some not included. The sample has approximately 150,000 clones, about 87% seen once. The sequencing input was peripheral blood. These receptors originate from a human donor with COVID-19, enrolled during active disease. The donor label of this sample is uncertain.

The rearrangement joins TRBV27 to TRBJ1-5; maybe TRBD1 (6 bases). Germline CDR1 MNHEY, CDR2 SMNVEV (reference sequence). V gave up 5 bases and J gave up 4 bases, with 21 bases separating them. The CDR3 loop spans 17 amino acids. CDR3 sequence reads: CASSPRQEPRENQPQHF. The CDR3 DNA reads TGTGCCAGCAGTCCTCGACAGGAACCAAGAGAGAATCAGCCCCAGCATTTT.

The chain combines TRBV6-6 with TRBJ1-6, with 10 bases matching TRBD1. Germline values: CDR1 MNHNY, CDR2 SVGAGI (reference sequence). Losses at the gene ends were 2 bases for V and 10 bases for J; bases not matched to a gene: 2. The CDR3 contains 14 residues. Written as DNA, the CDR3 is TGTGCCAGCAGTTACGGGACAGGGGCCTCACCCCTCCACTTT. This codes for CASSYGTGASPLHF.